This TCR beta chain came from a study of blood T cells in healthy people across ages. This clonotype was found a few times. Antigen: not known. PBMCs, at least 6.5 million per sample, were isolated. Findings of the study overall: TCR beta diversity tracked closely with naive T cell percentage.

Germline V lookup: CDR1 DFQATT, CDR2 SNEGSKA (reference sequence). V was clipped by 5 bases and J by 7 bases; unmatched bases: 7. The CDR3 sequence is 12 residues long. Next came a second PCR, run for about 6 to 12 cycles, which used a sample-barcoded 5' primer along with a J-beta primer mix. A template-switch adaptor that had 12 random nucleotides put a tag on each cDNA molecule. Per sample, CDR3-containing paired-end reads numbered at least 2.5 million. TCRdb analysed the 5' RACE reads with MiXCR anew, one entry per CDR3 protein. The table includes fewer than 2 million distinct CDR3 sequences, approximately 39% detected once.

Sequencing was carried out using blood. V gene TRBV20-1 combines with J gene TRBJ1-2; 7 bases align to TRBD1. This sequence originates from a human donor in good health. The CDR3 spells CSASRGIGGYTF. CDR3 bases: TGCAGTGCTTCCAGGGGGATAGGTGGCTACACCTTC.